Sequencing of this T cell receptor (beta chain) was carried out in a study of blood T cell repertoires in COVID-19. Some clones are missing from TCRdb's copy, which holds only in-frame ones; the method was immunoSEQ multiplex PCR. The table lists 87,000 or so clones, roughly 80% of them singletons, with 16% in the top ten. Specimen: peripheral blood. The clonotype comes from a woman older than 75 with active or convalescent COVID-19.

The CDR3 DNA follows: TGTGCCAGCAGCTATCCATGGGAGCACGAGCAGTACTTC. Translated, it gives CASSYPWEHEQYF. V gene TRBV7-2 combines with J gene TRBJ2-7; D is perhaps TRBD2 (5 bases). The CDR3 runs 13 residues. Per germline, CDR1 SGHTA and CDR2 FQGNSA. V was trimmed by 4 bases and J by 5 bases, leaving 12 bases between them. Variable domain in full (rest from reference TRBV7-2 and TRBJ2-7): GAGVSQSPSNKVTEKGKDVELRCDPISGHTALYWYRQSLGQGLEFLIYFQGNSAPDKSGLPSDRFSAERTGGSVSTLTIQRTQQEDSAVYLCASSYPWEHEQYFGPGTRLTVT.